A selection of T cell receptor beta chains follows, all from one sample in a study of cytomegalovirus exposure and HLA in healthy donors. Sequencing was performed with immunoSEQ multiplex PCR; in TCRdb, only in-frame clones are kept and a portion is missing. The repertoire holds over 150,000 clones, roughly 80% seen once, with 2% to 2.5% in the top ten. Sequenced material: PBMCs. The receptors come from a male donor in good health and CMV-seronegative. Each CDR3 is given with its conserved first and last residue. The order of the fields is V gene, J gene, clone size, D gene, CDR3 protein, CDR3 DNA. The D gene is left open where the match is weak. Clone size is given for some rows only: seen once, a few or many times, or a class if the clone is expanded.

TRBV7-9	TRBJ1-1	few	TRBD1	CASDTGGENTEAFF	TGTGCCAGCGACACAGGGGGGGAAAACACTGAAGCTTTCTTT
TRBV5-4	TRBJ1-1	NA	TRBD1	CASSARDRLNTEAFF	TGTGCCAGCAGCGCCCGGGACAGATTGAACACTGAAGCTTTCTTT
TRBV27	TRBJ1-6	NA	NA	CASSLFTGSYNSPLHF	TGTGCCAGCAGTTTATTCACAGGATCCTATAATTCACCCCTCCACTTT
TRBV9	TRBJ2-3	once	TRBD2	CASSAGLTKDTQYF	TGTGCCAGCAGCGCGGGACTAACGAAAGATACGCAGTATTTT
TRBV10-3	TRBJ2-2	NA	TRBD2	CAISERLAGGTGELFF	TGTGCCATCAGTGAGCGGCTAGCGGGGGGCACCGGGGAGCTGTTTTTT
TRBV4-2	TRBJ2-3	NA	TRBD2	CASSQRGTSGGLSPDTQYF	TGTGCCAGCAGCCAAAGGGGGACTAGCGGGGGGTTGAGCCCAGATACGCAGTATTTT
TRBV5-1	TRBJ1-1	few	NA	CASSLGRGATEAFF	TGCGCCAGCAGCTTGGGTCGGGGGGCAACTGAAGCTTTCTTT
TRBV5-1	TRBJ1-1	once	NA	CASSLWQGSRTEAFF	TGCGCCAGCAGCTTGTGGCAGGGGAGTCGGACCGAAGCTTTCTTT
TRBV18	TRBJ1-1	NA	NA	CASSPTVINTEAFF	TGTGCCAGCTCACCGACAGTTATTAACACTGAAGCTTTCTTT
TRBV9	TRBJ2-3	NA	TRBD2	CASSPRGGSGPSTDTQYF	TGTGCCAGCAGCCCGAGGGGAGGTAGCGGGCCTAGCACAGATACGCAGTATTTT
TRBV5-4	TRBJ2-1	few	NA	CASSFTAEQFF	TGTGCCAGCAGCTTCACTGCTGAGCAGTTCTTC
TRBV5-4	TRBJ2-5	NA	TRBD1	CASSRDRQSTQYF	TGTGCCAGCAGCCGGGACAGACAATCGACCCAGTACTTC
TRBV9	TRBJ1-4	NA	NA	CASSPAGQTIGKLFF	TGTGCCAGCAGCCCTGCCGGACAGACAATTGGAAAACTGTTTTTT
TRBV21-1	TRBJ1-1	few	NA	CASSKRTEPRAVGTEAFF	TGTGCCAGCAGCAAACGTACCGAACCCAGGGCGGTTGGCACTGAAGCTTTCTTT
TRBV2	TRBJ1-3	NA	NA	CASSPQALSGNTIYF	TGTGCCAGCTCCCCCCAAGCGCTCTCTGGAAACACCATATATTTT
TRBV6-5	TRBJ2-5	NA	NA	CASSYSGGRETQYF	TGTGCCAGCAGTTACTCAGGGGGTCGGGAGACCCAGTACTTC
TRBV5-1	TRBJ2-1	NA	TRBD2	CASSLVASGGPGPFF	TGCGCCAGCAGCTTGGTGGCTAGCGGGGGCCCAGGACCGTTCTTC
TRBV4-3	TRBJ1-2	few	NA	CASSQGPGGSSNYGYTF	TGCGCCAGCAGCCAAGGTCCCGGGGGATCTTCTAACTATGGCTACACCTTC
TRBV9	TRBJ2-7	NA	NA	CASSVVEDSYEQYF	TGTGCCAGCAGCGTAGTGGAGGACTCCTACGAGCAGTACTTC
TRBV9	TRBJ1-2	once	NA	CASSVESSGVINGYTF	TGTGCCAGCAGCGTAGAGTCCTCAGGGGTAATTAATGGCTACACCTTC
TRBV19	TRBJ2-2	NA	TRBD1	CASSIQGADGELFF	TGTGCCAGTAGTATTCAGGGGGCTGACGGGGAGCTGTTTTTT
TRBV7-9	TRBJ1-5	NA	TRBD1	CASSLDRGQPQHF	TGTGCCAGCAGCCTCGACAGGGGTCAGCCCCAGCATTTT
TRBV10-3	TRBJ2-1	NA	NA	CAIRNSTYNEQFF	TGTGCCATCAGGAACAGCACCTACAATGAGCAGTTCTTC
TRBV30	TRBJ1-3	NA	NA	CAWTGTRNTIYF	TGTGCCTGGACCGGGACTCGAAACACCATATATTTT
TRBV5-1	TRBJ2-3	NA	NA	CASSLGGLRGGDTQYF	TGCGCCAGCAGCTTGGGAGGGCTGCGAGGTGGAGATACGCAGTATTTT
TRBV28	TRBJ2-1	NA	TRBD1	CASSPPTGNYNEQFF	TGTGCCAGCAGTCCACCGACAGGGAACTACAATGAGCAGTTCTTC
TRBV18	TRBJ1-2	once	NA	CASSQQGDYTF	TGTGCCAGCTCACAACAGGGCGACTACACCTTC
TRBV30	TRBJ1-3	few	TRBD1	CAWSVRGGPGNTIYF	TGTGCCTGGAGTGTAAGAGGGGGCCCTGGAAACACCATATATTTT
TRBV6-6	TRBJ2-1	NA	TRBD2	CASSYGLAGNNEQFF	TGTGCCAGCAGTTACGGGCTAGCGGGGAACAATGAGCAGTTCTTC
TRBV18	TRBJ1-1	once	NA	CASSPAQGTNEAFF	TGTGCCAGCTCACCCGCTCAGGGTACAAATGAAGCTTTCTTT
TRBV6-1	TRBJ1-5	NA	TRBD1	CASRFRQGSNQPQHF	TGTGCCAGCAGATTCCGACAGGGTAGCAATCAGCCCCAGCATTTT
TRBV6-6	TRBJ1-1	few	TRBD1	CASSYPAGGTEAFF	TGTGCCAGCAGTTACCCCGCAGGGGGCACTGAAGCTTTCTTT
TRBV7-9	TRBJ2-5	NA	TRBD1	CASSSPGTGVGETQYF	TGTGCCAGCAGCTCCCCCGGGACAGGGGTAGGAGAGACCCAGTACTTC
TRBV5-1	TRBJ2-1	NA	TRBD2	CASSLPGTSGANSYNEQFF	TGCGCCAGCAGCTTGCCAGGGACTAGCGGGGCGAACTCCTACAATGAGCAGTTCTTC
TRBV7-9	TRBJ2-3	NA	TRBD2	CASSLALAGGPPRDTQYF	TGTGCCAGCAGCTTAGCGCTAGCGGGGGGCCCCCCGAGGGATACGCAGTATTTT
TRBV30	TRBJ1-6	few	NA	CAWSVGGLSPLHF	TGTGCCTGGAGTGTCGGGGGTCTTTCACCCCTCCACTTT
TRBV4-3	TRBJ2-1	few	NA	CASSQDGITGFAYNEQFF	TGCGCCAGCAGCCAAGACGGTATAACGGGGTTTGCCTACAATGAGCAGTTCTTC
TRBV7-8	TRBJ1-1	NA	NA	CATKPGVRRGANTEAFF	TGTGCCACCAAGCCCGGGGTAAGGCGTGGTGCGAACACTGAAGCTTTCTTT
TRBV6-5	TRBJ1-1	NA	NA	CASSYSGLPGTEAFF	TGTGCCAGCAGTTACTCGGGACTGCCGGGGACTGAAGCTTTCTTT
TRBV15	TRBJ1-2	few	TRBD1	CATSRVTGGGYGYTF	TGTGCCACCAGCAGAGTGACAGGGGGCGGGTATGGCTACACCTTC
TRBV7-8	TRBJ2-1	few	NA	CASSSVRFEALLNEQFF	TGTGCCAGCAGCTCTGTGCGTTTCGAAGCTCTCCTCAATGAGCAGTTCTTC
TRBV11-1	TRBJ1-2	NA	NA	CASSSERLLLGHRFYGYTF	TGTGCCAGCAGCTCCGAACGTCTCTTGCTCGGACATCGATTCTATGGCTACACCTTC
TRBV5-5	TRBJ2-1	NA	NA	CASSPSGQIYNEQFF	TGTGCCAGCAGTCCATCCGGACAGATCTACAATGAGCAGTTCTTC
TRBV9	TRBJ1-1	NA	NA	CASSVVTGTEAFF	TGTGCCAGCAGCGTGGTGACGGGCACTGAAGCTTTCTTT
TRBV7-2	TRBJ1-4	NA	NA	CASSPRQSTNEKLFF	TGTGCCAGCAGCCCCAGACAGTCAACTAATGAAAAACTGTTTTTT
TRBV10-1	TRBJ2-3	NA	NA	CASSPNTDTQYF	TGCGCCAGCAGCCCCAACACAGATACGCAGTATTTT
TRBV5-1	TRBJ2-6	NA	TRBD1	CASSMDRGNSGANVLTF	TGCGCCAGCAGCATGGACAGGGGAAACTCTGGGGCCAACGTCCTGACTTTC
TRBV5-6	TRBJ1-1	NA	NA	CASSGRLDTEAFF	TGTGCCAGCAGCGGACGACTAGACACTGAAGCTTTCTTT
TRBV18	TRBJ1-4	NA	NA	CASSLYSNEKLFF	TGTGCCAGCTCACTTTATTCTAATGAAAAACTGTTTTTT
TRBV7-2	TRBJ1-6	NA	NA	CASRPGLNNSPLHF	TGTGCCAGCCGCCCAGGGTTGAATAATTCACCCCTCCACTTT
TRBV5-4	TRBJ1-1	NA	NA	CASSLEANRVAFF	TGTGCCAGCAGCTTGGAAGCGAACAGGGTGGCTTTCTTT
TRBV2	TRBJ1-5	once	NA	CASSVRQNQPQHF	TGTGCCAGCAGTGTCAGACAGAATCAGCCCCAGCATTTT
TRBV2	TRBJ2-3	NA	NA	CASSVEPPDTQYF	TGTGCCAGCAGTGTAGAACCCCCAGATACGCAGTATTTT
TRBV10-2	TRBJ2-7	few	TRBD1	CASKASGTGGYEQYF	TGCGCCAGCAAGGCTTCCGGGACAGGGGGCTACGAGCAGTACTTC
TRBV25-1	TRBJ2-1	few	TRBD2	CASSDLSGSSYNEQFF	TGTGCCAGCAGTGACCTTAGCGGGAGCTCCTACAATGAGCAGTTCTTC
TRBV6-6	TRBJ2-1	NA	TRBD2	CASTGTGGGAEGEQFF	TGTGCCAGCACTGGGACTGGCGGGGGGGCCGAGGGTGAGCAGTTCTTC
TRBV10-2	TRBJ2-3	NA	TRBD1	CASSAEGASTDTQYF	TGCGCCAGCAGCGCCGAGGGGGCGAGCACAGATACGCAGTATTTT